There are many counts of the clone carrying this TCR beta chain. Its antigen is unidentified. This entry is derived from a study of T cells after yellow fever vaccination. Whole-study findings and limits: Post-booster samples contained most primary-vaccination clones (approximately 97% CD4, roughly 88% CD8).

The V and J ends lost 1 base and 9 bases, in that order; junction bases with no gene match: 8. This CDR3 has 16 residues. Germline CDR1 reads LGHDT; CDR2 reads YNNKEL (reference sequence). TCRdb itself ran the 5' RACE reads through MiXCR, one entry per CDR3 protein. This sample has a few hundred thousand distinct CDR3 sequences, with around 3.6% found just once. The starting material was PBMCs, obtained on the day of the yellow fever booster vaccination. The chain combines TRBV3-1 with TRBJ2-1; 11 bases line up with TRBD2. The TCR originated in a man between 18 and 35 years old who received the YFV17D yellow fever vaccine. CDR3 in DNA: TGTGCCAGCAGCCAAGTTTTTAGCGGGGGGGCAGGTGAGCAGTTCTTC. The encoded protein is CASSQVFSGGAGEQFF.